This T cell receptor (beta chain) originates from a study of CD4 T cells in relation to SARS-CoV-2 and coronaviruses (dated by TCRdb to 2020 to 2023). With respect to the entire study: In the ViraFEST assay, PBMCs were cultured with antigen for approximately ten days, after which TCR beta CDR3s were sequenced to identify antigen-specific clonal expansions. An HIV-1 Nef peptide pool or a culture without peptide was used as the negative reference condition. Shared crossreactive spike epitopes were mapped to their HLA restriction using patient-derived lymphoblastoid cell lines. At the level of individual TCR clonotypes, the study measured memory CD4+ T cell crossreactivity between SARS-CoV-2 spike protein and common cold coronavirus spike proteins. The Adaptive Biotechnologies TCR-sequencing kit was used to sequence samples from three pre-COVID donors and the naive versus memory experiments, whereas other data were Illumina-based. For other donors in the study, expansion assays were sequenced with a different, Illumina-based TCR-beta assay.

The receptor library was made with the immunoSEQ multiplex PCR assay. In the source study's methods: During preprocessing, nonproductive sequences were removed, as were CDR3s that did not start with C, did not end with F or W, or were shorter than 7 amino acids. Antigen-specific clonotypes were called with the MANAFEST web app on the basis of expansion relative to the reference and to other culture wells. To be counted as positive, a clone had to show significant expansion compared with the reference culture, at an FDR below 0.05, in 2 of 3 replicate wells. Positive clones also required significant expansion versus all other tandem wells and an odds ratio above 5. CDR3 homology was quantified as pairwise Levenshtein distance, calculated with the stringdist R package after three terminal residues were trimmed from each end. TCRdb obtained this table from immuneACCESS and retained in-frame rearrangements with V and J assigned. These tables miss some clones; where compared with another copy, unresolved V genes account for less than half of the shortfall, and the remainder is unexplained. D and trimming were read from the DNA, whereas the V and J calls and clone size are those reported in that table. The sample table lists roughly 17,000 clones, 70% to 85% of them with a count of one. About 40% of the sample is in the top ten clones.

Points the paper makes about the study in general: The study was constrained by small numbers of patients and of tested TCRs. Significantly weaker SARS-CoV-2-driven expansion was shown by crossreactive clones than by monoreactive clones, consistent with antigenic imprinting. Crossreactivity analysis was centred on spike protein, so crossreactivity against other viral proteins was not assessed. In about 61% of donors, memory CD4+ clonotypes turned up that crossrecognized SARS-CoV-2 and at least one common cold coronavirus spike. Because no donor provided both pre-pandemic and post-infection samples, tracing the source of pre-existing responses was limited.

CD4+ T cells from unexposed donors were collected before the COVID-19 pandemic (2011-2018). The EasySep CD4+ T cell isolation kit was used to isolate CD4+ T cells once the cultures had run for about 11 days. As far as cell numbers permitted, CD4+ T cells from unexposed donors were tested for reactivity against SARS-CoV-2 S and N as well as four spike pools from common cold coronaviruses. Each well held 1.5 million to 2.5 million PBMCs cultured in IMDM containing roughly 5% human AB serum and approximately 9.6 IU/ml IL-2. Half of the culture medium was replaced with fresh IL-2-containing medium on days 3 and 7. Triplicate replicate wells were generally used for each peptide culture condition. Leukapheresis product for the unexposed donors was bought commercially. Ficoll-Paque PLUS gradient centrifugation was used to isolate PBMCs from either whole blood or leukapheresis product. PBMCs were either cryopreserved at -140 degrees C or used fresh in the expansion assay. The QIAamp Micro DNA Kit was used to extract genomic DNA from the CD4+ T cells.

The germline ends are 9 bases apart after V is trimmed by 5 bases and J by 6 bases. From the cysteine up to the phenylalanine, the CDR3 has a length of 12 residues. The read is trimmed to its CDR3 DNA, 36 bases read in frame from base 1. CDR1 LNHDA and CDR2 SQIVND were looked up in the germline V gene (reference sequence). In its sample, this clone was seen a few times. Its antigen is unknown. Base qualities are not provided; no much larger clone lies one nucleotide away. This sequence originates from a human donor in good health. The sample comprised CD4+ T cells from PBMCs, cultured in vitro. The chain couples TRBV19 to TRBJ2-3; the best D guess is TRBD2, with 5 bases matching. The DNA sequence is given as TGTGCCAGTAGTGGCGGGTACGATACGCAGTATTTT. The resulting protein is CASSGGYDTQYF.